Listed below are T cell receptor beta chains from one sample, sequenced in a study of blood T cell repertoires in COVID-19. Clones were sequenced by immunoSEQ multiplex PCR, and TCRdb holds only the in-frame ones, with some missing. The data show under 75,000 clones, around 90% seen once. Sequencing used peripheral blood. These receptors originate from a man aged 55-75 years with active COVID-19. Each CDR3 is given with its conserved first and last residue. Only some rows state a clone size, as once, few, many or a class for expanded clones.

few,TRBJ2-7,TRBV6-2/TRBV6-3,19,CASSRPPIHGTGVVYEQYF
.,TRBJ1-2,TRBV2,14,CASSARTGGFGYTF
.,TRBJ2-5,TRBV27,15,CASSSIDRVGETQYF
.,TRBJ1-1,TRBV30,13,CAWSVQGHTEAFF
.,TRBJ1-3,TRBV5-4,13,CASSLKGGNTIYF
.,TRBJ2-4,TRBV7-2,14,CASSLGRASRIQYF
.,TRBJ2-1,TRBV18,17,CASSRLSGTDPNNEQFF
few,TRBJ1-2,TRBV27,15,CASSPSGSSNYGYTF
.,TRBJ2-7,TRBV20-1,14,CSASLASGSYEQYF
.,TRBJ2-3,TRBV19,15,CASSITGWVDDTQYF
.,TRBJ2-5,TRBV5-4,14,CASSLVGTGKTQYF
.,TRBJ2-7,TRBV5-6,14,CASSLSGLAYEQYF
.,TRBJ2-5,TRBV4-1,16,CASSRALAGAQETQYF
.,TRBJ1-2,TRBV10-3,12,CAITNHREGYTF
.,TRBJ2-5,TRBV12-3/TRBV12-4,12,CASSPQGETQYF
once,TRBJ1-2,TRBV5-6,14,CASRGSGANYGYTF
.,TRBJ1-2,TRBV21-1,13,CASSKGGDYGYTF
.,TRBJ2-1,TRBV2,14,CASSRLAAYNEQFF
.,TRBJ2-7,TRBV5-1,16,CASSLGGDSHPYEQYF
few,TRBJ2-2,TRBV5-1,12,CASSFRSGELFF
.,TRBJ1-4,TRBV6-1,12,CASSEMAEKLFF
.,TRBJ2-3,TRBV5-4,13,CASQGKGADTQYF
.,TRBJ1-1,TRBV13,16,CASSLRTGRMNTEAFF
once,TRBJ1-6,TRBV19,15,CASSMTDPSNSPLHF
once,TRBJ2-6,TRBV6-1,15,CASSEGRVGANVLTF
.,TRBJ1-3,TRBV9,16,CASSVRTGVSGNTIYF
.,TRBJ1-4,TRBV3-1/TRBV3-2,15,CASSQAGSTNEKLFF
.,TRBJ1-2,TRBV7-9,14,CASSLGVINYGYTF
.,TRBJ1-1,TRBV6-6,12,CASSIGTVEAFF
.,TRBJ2-3,TRBV29-1,13,CSVPGTSTDTQYF
.,TRBJ2-2,TRBV28,15,CASGRQGANTGELFF
.,TRBJ2-7,TRBV9,15,CASSVVGATLSEQYF
.,TRBJ2-6,TRBV28,16,CASTSRRRGGANVLTF
.,TRBJ2-2,TRBV4-3,14,CASSQLRNTGELFF
.,TRBJ1-1,TRBV6-5,15,CASSPTQGRNTEAFF
.,TRBJ2-3,TRBV6-5,15,CASSRSGGALNTQYF
.,TRBJ2-1,TRBV10-3,17,CAISESPGGGALNEQFF
.,TRBJ1-5,TRBV7-9,14,CASSLQGRNQPQHF
.,TRBJ2-3,TRBV10-3,14,CAISGTGVADTQYF
.,TRBJ2-7,TRBV2,16,CASSDSPRQGTYEQYF
.,TRBJ1-2,TRBV5-6,16,CASMPRMGTRNYGYTF
.,TRBJ2-1,TRBV21-1,15,CAIVTSGGDYNEQFF
.,TRBJ1-5,TRBV7-9,14,CASSWDTSNQPQHF
.,TRBJ1-1,TRBV19,12,CASITSGASAFF
.,TRBJ2-2,TRBV4-3,16,CASSPSLAGNTGELFF
.,TRBJ2-1,TRBV29-1,17,CSVFRLAGGFIYNEQFF
.,TRBJ1-2,TRBV6-2/TRBV6-3,14,CASSYSTDNYGYTF
.,TRBJ2-2,TRBV11-3,17,CASSLVVGTGETGELFF
once,TRBJ1-6,TRBV6-5,13,CASKAGDNSPLHF
.,TRBJ2-2,TRBV5-1,18,CASNPPLAGGTNTGELFF